This T cell receptor (beta chain) is from a study of shared clonotypes between healthy human individuals. General observations from the study: Non-shared clonotypes showed lower generation probabilities than clonotypes common to all four donors.

For this clone: Its target is unknown. Additional DNA sequences in this sample encode the identical CDR3.

Produced via immunoSEQ multiplex PCR; TCRdb's table is partial and in-frame only. The repertoire consists of 2 million to 2.5 million clones, with approximately 95% occurring once and the leading ten covering under 0.45%. V dropped 5 bases and J dropped 4 bases, with 12 bases sitting between them. Germline V gene lookup returns CDR1 SGHTA and CDR2 FQGNSA. CDR3 length equals 14 residues. V gene TRBV7-2 combines with J gene TRBJ1-3; D is perhaps TRBD1 (5 bases). Sample: naive CD4+ T cells from PBMCs. Subset in this sample: CD45RA+ positively selected. The sequence was obtained from a man younger than 35 in good health. Some clones in this sample may be carry-over from other donors' samples. The CDR3: CASSLGPGGNTIYF. The CDR3 region has the DNA TGTGCCAGCAGCCTAGGGCCAGGGGGAAACACCATATATTTT. Filled out from reference TRBV7-2 and TRBJ1-3, the complete variable domain reads GAGVSQSPSNKVTEKGKDVELRCDPISGHTALYWYRQSLGQGLEFLIYFQGNSAPDKSGLPSDRFSAERTGGSVSTLTIQRTQQEDSAVYLCASSLGPGGNTIYFGEGSWLTVV.